This entry is about one T cell receptor (beta chain). Its antigen is not known. This specimen comes from a study of T cell responses to AZD1222 COVID-19 vaccine. The table came from immunoSEQ multiplex PCR; TCRdb's copy has only in-frame clones and leaves some out. The data hold fewer than 150,000 clones, with around 90% observed a single time. The length of the CDR3 is 20 residues. Deletions cut 6 bases from V and 0 bases from J, with 28 bases between. Germline-derived CDR1 and CDR2 are KGHDR and SFDVKD. Regarding the study as a whole: CD4 TCRs covered the whole spike, strongest at regions 160-218 and 743-854. Donors skewed white British and female; clonal diversity was possibly underestimated.

This TCR was sampled from an adult in good health. The V gene is TRBV24-1, the J gene TRBJ1-1, with D possibly matching TRBD1 (6 bases). Sequencing was performed on peripheral blood, taken on day 0 of AZD1222 vaccination. CDR3 in amino acids: CATSPGTLNSAENMNTEAFF. CDR3 DNA: TGTGCCACCAGTCCCGGGACACTGAATTCTGCGGAAAACATGAACACTGAAGCTTTCTTT.